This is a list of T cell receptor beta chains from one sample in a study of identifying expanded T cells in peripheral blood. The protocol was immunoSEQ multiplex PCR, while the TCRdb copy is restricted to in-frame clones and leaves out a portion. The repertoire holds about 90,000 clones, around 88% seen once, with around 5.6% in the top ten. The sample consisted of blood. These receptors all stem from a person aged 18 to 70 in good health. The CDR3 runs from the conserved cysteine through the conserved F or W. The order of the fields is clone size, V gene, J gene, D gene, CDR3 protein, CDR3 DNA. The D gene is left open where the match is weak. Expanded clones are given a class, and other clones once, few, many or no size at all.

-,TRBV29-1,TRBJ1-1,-,CSVEVPGADASDAFF,TGCAGCGTTGAAGTCCCCGGGGCGGACGCCTCTGACGCTTTCTTT
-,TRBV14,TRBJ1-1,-,CASSLRLNTEAFF,TGTGCCAGCAGCCTAAGACTGAACACTGAAGCTTTCTTT
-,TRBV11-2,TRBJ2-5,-,CATGELQETQYF,TGTGCCACCGGAGAGCTTCAAGAGACCCAGTACTTC
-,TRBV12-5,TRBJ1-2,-,CASGSGSNYGYTF,TGTGCTAGTGGGAGCGGGTCTAACTATGGCTACACCTTC
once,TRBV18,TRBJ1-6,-,CASSPGDGPLHF,TGTGCCAGCTCACCAGGGGACGGGCCCCTCCACTTT
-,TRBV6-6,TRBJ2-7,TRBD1,CASRVDRAGRYEQYF,TGTGCCAGCAGGGTAGACAGGGCGGGCCGCTACGAGCAGTACTTC
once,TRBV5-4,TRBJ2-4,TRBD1,CASSPRDRATPVAKNIQYF,TGTGCCAGCAGCCCCCGGGACAGGGCTACCCCTGTAGCCAAAAACATTCAGTACTTC
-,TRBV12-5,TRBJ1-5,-,CASGFGGNQPQHF,TGTGCTAGTGGTTTTGGGGGAAATCAGCCCCAGCATTTT
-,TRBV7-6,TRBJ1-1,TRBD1,CASSLVTGGETEAFF,TGTGCCAGCAGCTTAGTAACAGGGGGCGAAACTGAAGCTTTCTTT
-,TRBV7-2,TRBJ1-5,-,CASSLWTNNQPQHF,TGTGCCAGCAGCTTATGGACAAACAATCAGCCCCAGCATTTT
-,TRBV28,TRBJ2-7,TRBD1,CASNARQGAQSGYEQYF,TGTGCCAGCAACGCCCGCCAGGGGGCCCAATCCGGCTACGAGCAGTACTTC
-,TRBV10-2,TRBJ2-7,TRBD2,CASGTSGYYEQYF,TGCGCCAGCGGCACTAGCGGTTACTACGAGCAGTACTTC
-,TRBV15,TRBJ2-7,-,CATSRDSSGVYEQYF,TGTGCCACCAGCAGAGATTCTTCAGGGGTGTACGAGCAGTACTTC
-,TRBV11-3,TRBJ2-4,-,CASSLIRGRAKNIQYF,TGTGCCAGCAGCTTAATTAGGGGGAGGGCCAAAAACATTCAGTACTTC
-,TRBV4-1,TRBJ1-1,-,CASSQGPGAKPEAFF,TGCGCCAGCAGCCAAGGACCAGGGGCAAAACCTGAAGCTTTCTTT
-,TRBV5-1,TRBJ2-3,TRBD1,CASSLGQGADTQYF,TGCGCCAGCAGCTTGGGACAGGGGGCCGATACGCAGTATTTT
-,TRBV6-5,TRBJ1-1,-,CASMNRATATEAFF,TGTGCCAGCATGAACAGGGCCACGGCGACTGAAGCTTTCTTT
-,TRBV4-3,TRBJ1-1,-,CASSQELGNTEAFF,TGCGCCAGCAGCCAAGAATTAGGGAACACTGAAGCTTTCTTT
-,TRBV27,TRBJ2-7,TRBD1,CASSLSTTGDYEQYF,TGTGCCAGCAGTTTATCTACGACAGGGGATTACGAGCAGTACTTC
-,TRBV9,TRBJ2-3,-,CASSVASPDTQYF,TGTGCCAGCAGCGTAGCTAGCCCAGATACGCAGTATTTT
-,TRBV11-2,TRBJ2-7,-,CASSLRRSSYEQYF,TGTGCCAGCAGCTTACGGCGGAGCTCCTACGAGCAGTACTTC
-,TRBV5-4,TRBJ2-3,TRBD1,CASSRGGQEGRNTQYF,TGTGCCAGCAGCCGAGGGGGACAGGAGGGTCGGAATACGCAGTATTTT
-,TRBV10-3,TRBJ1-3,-,CAISEAAEGTIYF,TGTGCCATCAGTGAGGCCGCCGAGGGCACCATATATTTT
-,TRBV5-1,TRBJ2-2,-,CASSLDQGGVGELFF,TGCGCCAGCAGCTTGGACCAGGGAGGTGTCGGGGAGCTGTTTTTT
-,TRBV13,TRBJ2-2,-,CASSYAKAQGTGELFF,TGTGCCAGCAGCTATGCTAAGGCCCAGGGAACCGGGGAGCTGTTTTTT
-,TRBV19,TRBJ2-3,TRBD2,CASRAGRTDTQYF,TGTGCCAGTAGAGCGGGACGGACAGATACGCAGTATTTT
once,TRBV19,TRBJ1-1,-,CASSIAPDGGVAAFF,TGTGCCAGTAGTATAGCCCCTGACGGGGGGGTAGCAGCTTTCTTT
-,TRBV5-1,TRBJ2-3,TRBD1,CASSDRVTDTQYF,TGCGCCAGCAGTGACAGGGTAACAGATACGCAGTATTTT
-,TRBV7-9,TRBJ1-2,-,CASSPRDWLYGYTF,TGTGCCAGCAGCCCGCGGGACTGGTTGTACGGCTACACCTTC
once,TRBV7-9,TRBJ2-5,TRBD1,CASSSPGQGVETQYF,TGTGCCAGCAGCTCTCCCGGACAGGGAGTAGAGACCCAGTACTTC
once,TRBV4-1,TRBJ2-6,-,CASSHLGSSGANVLTF,TGCGCCAGCAGCCATTTGGGGAGCTCTGGGGCCAACGTCCTGACTTTC
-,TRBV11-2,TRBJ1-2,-,CASSPGGIYGYTF,TGTGCCAGCAGCCCGGGTGGGATTTATGGCTACACCTTC
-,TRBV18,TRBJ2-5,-,CASSRIPQETQYF,TGTGCCAGCTCACGTATCCCTCAAGAGACCCAGTACTTC
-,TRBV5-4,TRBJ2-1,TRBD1,CASSWTGHEQFF,TGTGCCAGCAGCTGGACAGGGCATGAGCAGTTCTTC
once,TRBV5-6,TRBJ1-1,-,CASSHRRNTEAFF,TGTGCCAGCAGTCATAGACGGAACACTGAAGCTTTCTTT
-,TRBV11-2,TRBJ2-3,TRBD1,CASSPQGQVSTDTQYF,TGTGCCAGCAGCCCCCAGGGACAGGTTAGCACAGATACGCAGTATTTT
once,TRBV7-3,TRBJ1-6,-,CASSLNRAPGEPLHF,TGTGCCAGCAGCTTAAATCGGGCTCCCGGGGAGCCCCTCCACTTT